This TCR beta chain was sequenced for a study of OX40 agonist ivuxolimab in advanced cancers. The overall study: Patients were around 83% male with ages roughly 20 to 90, mean 60. Study-level findings and limits: Low clonal expansion, among the lowest seen, marked partial responders at 0.1-3.0 mg/kg. Several nonresponders also turned out to have low normalized T-cell clonal expansion.

V shed 5 bases and J shed 3 bases, with 11 bases lying between them. Germline V lookup: CDR1 SEHNR, CDR2 FQNEAQ (reference sequence). This CDR3 has 13 residues. The count of this clone is one. Its antigen is undetermined. Some clones are missing from TCRdb's copy, which holds only in-frame ones; the method was immunoSEQ multiplex PCR. The sample records roughly 50,000 clones, just under 90% being singletons. The TCR comes from an adult with an advanced solid tumor such as melanoma, head and neck, liver or kidney cancer. This sequence joins TRBV7-9 and TRBJ2-7; D may match TRBD1 or TRBD2 (5 bases each). The sequencing used CD4+ or CD8+ T cells sorted from blood, collected in a trial of the OX40 agonist ivuxolimab. In DNA form, the CDR3 reads TGTGCCAGCAGCCCGGGGCACCTCTACGAGCAGTACTTC. Protein: CASSPGHLYEQYF. Variable domain in full (rest from reference TRBV7-9 and TRBJ2-7): DTGVSQNPRHKITKRGQNVTFRCDPISEHNRLYWYRQTLGQGPEFLTYFQNEAQLEKSRLLSDRFSAERPKGSFSTLEIQRTEQGDSAMYLCASSPGHLYEQYFGPGTRLTVT.